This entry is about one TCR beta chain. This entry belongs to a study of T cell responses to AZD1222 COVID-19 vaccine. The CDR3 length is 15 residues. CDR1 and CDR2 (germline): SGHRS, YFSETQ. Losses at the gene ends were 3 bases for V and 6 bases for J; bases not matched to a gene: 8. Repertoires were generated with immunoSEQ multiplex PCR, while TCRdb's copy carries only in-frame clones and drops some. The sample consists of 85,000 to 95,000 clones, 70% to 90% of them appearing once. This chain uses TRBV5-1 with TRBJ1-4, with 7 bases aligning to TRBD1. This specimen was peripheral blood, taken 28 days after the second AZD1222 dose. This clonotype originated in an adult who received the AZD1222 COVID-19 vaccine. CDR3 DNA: TGCGCCAGCAGCTCGCCGACAGGGTCGGATGAAAAACTGTTTTTT. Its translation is CASSSPTGSDEKLFF. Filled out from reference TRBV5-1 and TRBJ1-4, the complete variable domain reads KAGVTQTPRYLIKTRGQQVTLSCSPISGHRSVSWYQQTPGQGLQFLFEYFSETQRNKGNFPGRFSGRQFSNSRSEMNVSTLELGDSALYLCASSSPTGSDEKLFFGSGTQLSVL.